This T cell receptor (beta chain) was observed in a study of blood T cell repertoires in COVID-19. Whole-study context: Acute and convalescent COVID-19 specimens originated in the United States, Italy and Spain. From T cells, B-cell-depleted T cells, or PBMCs came the material, which was cDNA or gDNA.

V was pared by 4 bases and J by 9 bases, with 25 bases between. Germline V gives CDR1 MDHEN, CDR2 SYDVKM. The CDR3 is 16 amino acids. In terms of age and location, participants ranged from roughly 18 to 90 years and lived in approximately 26 US areas. Per the study methods: Estimation of nucleated cell counts relied on the amplification of reference gene primers. Sequenced by immunoSEQ multiplex PCR; TCRdb stores in-frame clones only, minus some. V, J and clone size are those of that table, while D and trimming were read from the DNA. The sample has about 170,000 clones, 83% seen once. V and J are TRBV28 and TRBJ2-7, with D possibly TRBD2 on 5 matching bases. This sequence originates from a woman in her 50s in a cohort exposed to, infected with or recovered from COVID-19 (not recorded which). Sequencing was done on a sample of PBMCs or T cells enriched from blood (not recorded which). The CDR3, as DNA: TGTGCCAGCAGTTACCTATCCAATAACCTATCAGGAGGGCAGTACTTC. This codes for CASSYLSNNLSGGQYF.